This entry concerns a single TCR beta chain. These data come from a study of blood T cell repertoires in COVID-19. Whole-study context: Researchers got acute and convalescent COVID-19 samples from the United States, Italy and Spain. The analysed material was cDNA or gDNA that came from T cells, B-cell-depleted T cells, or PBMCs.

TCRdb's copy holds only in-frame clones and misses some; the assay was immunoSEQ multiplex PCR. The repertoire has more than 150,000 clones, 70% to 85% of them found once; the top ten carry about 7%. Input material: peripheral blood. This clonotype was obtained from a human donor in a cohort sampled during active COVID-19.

The CDR3 nucleotides are TGTGCCAGCAGCTTGGGAGACAGGAACTATGGCTACACCTTC. It yields the protein CASSLGDRNYGYTF. The chain combines TRBV5-5 with TRBJ1-2, with D possibly TRBD1 on 6 matching bases. Germline CDR1 is SGHKS and CDR2 is YYEKEE (reference sequence). This CDR3 has 14 residues. V was shortened by 0 bases and J by 2 bases, with 8 bases between the two germline ends.